The T cell receptor beta chain described here comes from a study of technical replicates of blood from a handful of donors. In germline, CDR1 is MNHNY, CDR2 SVGAGI (reference sequence). The V end lost 6 bases, the J end lost 4 bases, and 18 bases lay between the germline ends. The CDR3 covers 15 residues. Produced via immunoSEQ multiplex PCR; TCRdb's table is partial and in-frame only. The data hold tens of thousands of clones, with around 93% observed a single time. The V call is TRBV6-6, the J call TRBJ1-1; no firm D call. The sample comprised T cells isolated from PBMCs. This TCR came from a human donor in good health. The CDR3 loop is CASRLLPQSPTEAFF. Here the CDR3 DNA reads TGTGCCAGCAGACTACTACCTCAAAGCCCCACTGAAGCTTTCTTT.